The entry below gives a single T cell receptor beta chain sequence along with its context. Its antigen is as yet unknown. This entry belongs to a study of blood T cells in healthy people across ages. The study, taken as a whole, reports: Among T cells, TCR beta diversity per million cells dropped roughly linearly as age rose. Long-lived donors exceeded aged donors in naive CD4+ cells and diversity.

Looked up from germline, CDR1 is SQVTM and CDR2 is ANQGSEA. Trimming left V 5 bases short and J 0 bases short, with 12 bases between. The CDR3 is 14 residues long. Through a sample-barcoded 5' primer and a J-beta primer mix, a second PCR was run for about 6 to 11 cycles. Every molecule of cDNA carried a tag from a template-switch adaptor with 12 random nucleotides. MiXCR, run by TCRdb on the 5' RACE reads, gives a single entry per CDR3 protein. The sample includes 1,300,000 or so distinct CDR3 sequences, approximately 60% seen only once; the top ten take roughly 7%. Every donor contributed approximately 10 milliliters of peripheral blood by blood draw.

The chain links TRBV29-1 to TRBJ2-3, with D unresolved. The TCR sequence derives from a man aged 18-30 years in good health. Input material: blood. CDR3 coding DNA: TGCAGCGTTCCAGACCTTTTGAGCACAGATACGCAGTATTTT. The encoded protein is CSVPDLLSTDTQYF.